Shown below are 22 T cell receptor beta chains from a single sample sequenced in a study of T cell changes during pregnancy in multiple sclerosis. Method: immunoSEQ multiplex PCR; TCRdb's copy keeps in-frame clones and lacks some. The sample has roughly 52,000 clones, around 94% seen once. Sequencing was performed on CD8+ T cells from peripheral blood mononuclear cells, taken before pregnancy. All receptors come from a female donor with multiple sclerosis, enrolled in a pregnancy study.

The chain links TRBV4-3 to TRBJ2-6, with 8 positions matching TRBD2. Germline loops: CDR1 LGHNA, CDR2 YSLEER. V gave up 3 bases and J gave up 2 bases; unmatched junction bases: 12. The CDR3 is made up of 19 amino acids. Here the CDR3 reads CASSQGSGAVLAGANVLTF. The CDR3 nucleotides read TGCGCCAGCAGCCAGGGTAGCGGGGCCGTACTCGCTGGGGCCAACGTCCTGACTTTC.

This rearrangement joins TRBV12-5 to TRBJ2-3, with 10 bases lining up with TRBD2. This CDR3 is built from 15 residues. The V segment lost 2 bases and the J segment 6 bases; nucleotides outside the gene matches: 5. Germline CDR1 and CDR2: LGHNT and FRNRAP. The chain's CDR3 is CASGLSSGSADTQYF. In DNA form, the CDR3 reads TGTGCTAGTGGTTTGTCTAGCGGGAGTGCGGATACGCAGTATTTT.

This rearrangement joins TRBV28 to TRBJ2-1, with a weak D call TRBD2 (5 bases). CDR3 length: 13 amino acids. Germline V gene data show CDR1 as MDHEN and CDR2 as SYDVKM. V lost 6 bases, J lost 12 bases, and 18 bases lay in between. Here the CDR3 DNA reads TGTGCCAGCAGCTTGCCGCCTAGTGAGGGGCAGTTCTTC. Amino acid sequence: CASSLPPSEGQFF.

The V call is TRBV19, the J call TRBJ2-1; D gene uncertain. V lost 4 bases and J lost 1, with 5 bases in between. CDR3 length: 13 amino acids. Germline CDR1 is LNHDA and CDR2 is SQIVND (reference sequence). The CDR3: CASSSGSYNEQFF. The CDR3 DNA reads TGTGCCAGTAGTAGCGGTTCCTACAATGAGCAGTTCTTC.

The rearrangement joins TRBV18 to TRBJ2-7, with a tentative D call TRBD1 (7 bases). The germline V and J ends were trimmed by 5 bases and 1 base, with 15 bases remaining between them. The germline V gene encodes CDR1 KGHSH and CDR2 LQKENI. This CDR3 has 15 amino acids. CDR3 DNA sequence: TGTGCCAGCTCAGCGGGAACAGGGGAGTCCTACGAGCAGTACTTC. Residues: CASSAGTGESYEQYF.

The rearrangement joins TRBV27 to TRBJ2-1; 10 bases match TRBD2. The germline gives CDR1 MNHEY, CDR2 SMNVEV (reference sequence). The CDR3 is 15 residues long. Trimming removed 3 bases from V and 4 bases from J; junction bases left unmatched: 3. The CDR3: CASSFLAGDYNEQFF. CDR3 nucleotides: TGTGCCAGCAGTTTCCTAGCGGGAGATTACAATGAGCAGTTCTTC.

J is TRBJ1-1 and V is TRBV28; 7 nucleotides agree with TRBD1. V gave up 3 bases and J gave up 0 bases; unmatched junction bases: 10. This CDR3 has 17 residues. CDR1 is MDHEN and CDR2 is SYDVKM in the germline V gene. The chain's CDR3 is CASSFQDRAAMNTEAFF. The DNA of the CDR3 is TGTGCCAGCAGTTTCCAAGACAGGGCGGCAATGAACACTGAAGCTTTCTTT.

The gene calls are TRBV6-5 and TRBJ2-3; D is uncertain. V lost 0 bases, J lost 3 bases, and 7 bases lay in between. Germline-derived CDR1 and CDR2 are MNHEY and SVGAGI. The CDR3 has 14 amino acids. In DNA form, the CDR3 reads TGTGCCAGCAGTTACTCGACTGAAACAGATACGCAGTATTTT. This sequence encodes CASSYSTETDTQYF.

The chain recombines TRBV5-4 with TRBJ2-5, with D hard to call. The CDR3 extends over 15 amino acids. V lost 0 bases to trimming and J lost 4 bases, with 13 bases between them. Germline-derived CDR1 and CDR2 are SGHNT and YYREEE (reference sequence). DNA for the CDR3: TGTGCCAGCAGCTTGGGACTCGCCACCGGAGAGACCCAGTACTTC. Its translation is CASSLGLATGETQYF.

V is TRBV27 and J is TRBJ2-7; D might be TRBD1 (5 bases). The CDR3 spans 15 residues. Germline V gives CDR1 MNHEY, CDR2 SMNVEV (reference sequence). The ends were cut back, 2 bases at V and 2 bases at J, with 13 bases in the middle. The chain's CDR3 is CASSLAIRAAYEQYF. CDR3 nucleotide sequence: TGTGCCAGCAGTTTAGCAATCAGGGCGGCCTACGAGCAGTACTTC.

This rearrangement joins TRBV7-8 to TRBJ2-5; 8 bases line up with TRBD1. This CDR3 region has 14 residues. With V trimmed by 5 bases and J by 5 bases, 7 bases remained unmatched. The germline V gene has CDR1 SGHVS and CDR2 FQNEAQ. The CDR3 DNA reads TGTGCCAGCAGCCCTGTTCACAGGGGGGAGACCCAGTACTTC. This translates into CASSPVHRGETQYF.

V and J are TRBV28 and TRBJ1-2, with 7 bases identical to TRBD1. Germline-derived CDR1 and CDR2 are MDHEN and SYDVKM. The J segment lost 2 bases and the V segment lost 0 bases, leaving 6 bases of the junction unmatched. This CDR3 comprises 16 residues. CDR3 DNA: TGTGCCAGCAGTTTATGGGAACAGGGGATCAACTATGGCTACACCTTC. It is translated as CASSLWEQGINYGYTF.

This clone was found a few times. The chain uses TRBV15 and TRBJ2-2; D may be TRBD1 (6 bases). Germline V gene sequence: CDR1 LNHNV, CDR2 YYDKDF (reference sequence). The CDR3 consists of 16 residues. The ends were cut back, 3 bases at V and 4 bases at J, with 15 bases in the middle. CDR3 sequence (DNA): TGTGCCACCAGCAGTGACCTTACAGGGACCACCGGGGAGCTGTTTTTT. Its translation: CATSSDLTGTTGELFF.

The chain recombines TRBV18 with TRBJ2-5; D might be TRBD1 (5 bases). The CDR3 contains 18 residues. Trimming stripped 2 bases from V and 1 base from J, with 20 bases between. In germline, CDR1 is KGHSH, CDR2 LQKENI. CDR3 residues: CASSPGAGAGFAQETQYF. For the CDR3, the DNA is TGTGCCAGCTCACCAGGGGCTGGAGCCGGTTTCGCCCAAGAGACCCAGTACTTC.

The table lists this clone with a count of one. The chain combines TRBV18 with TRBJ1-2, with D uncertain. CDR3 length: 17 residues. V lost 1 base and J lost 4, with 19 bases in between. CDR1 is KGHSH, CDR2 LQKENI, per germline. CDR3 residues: CASSPHAEGTPRYGYTF. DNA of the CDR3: TGTGCCAGCTCACCACACGCAGAGGGTACCCCCCGCTATGGCTACACCTTC.

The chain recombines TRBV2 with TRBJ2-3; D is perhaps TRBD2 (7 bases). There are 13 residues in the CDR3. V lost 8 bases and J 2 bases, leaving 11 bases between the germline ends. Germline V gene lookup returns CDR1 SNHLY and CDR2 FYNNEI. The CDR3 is CASEGGATDTQYF. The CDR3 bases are TGTGCCAGCGAGGGGGGGGCCACAGATACGCAGTATTTT.

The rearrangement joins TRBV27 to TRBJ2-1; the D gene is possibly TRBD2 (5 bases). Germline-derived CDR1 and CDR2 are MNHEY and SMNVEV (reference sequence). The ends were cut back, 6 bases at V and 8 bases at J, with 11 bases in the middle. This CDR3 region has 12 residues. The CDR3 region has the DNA TGTGCCAGCAGCGGAGGTGTTGATGAGCAGTTCTTC. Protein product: CASSGGVDEQFF.

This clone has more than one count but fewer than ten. The CDR3 bases are TGTGCCAGTAGGAGCGTCACCGGGGAGCTGTTTTTT. It yields the protein CASRSVTGELFF. The rearrangement links TRBV19 to TRBJ2-2; unclear D gene. The CDR3 covers 12 residues. Germline values: CDR1 LNHDA, CDR2 SQIVND (reference sequence). Trimming left V 6 bases short and J 4 bases short, with 6 bases between.

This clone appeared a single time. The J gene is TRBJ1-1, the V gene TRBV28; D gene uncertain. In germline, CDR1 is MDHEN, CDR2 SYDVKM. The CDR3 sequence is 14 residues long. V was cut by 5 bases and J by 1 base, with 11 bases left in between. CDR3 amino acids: CASSPMTGNTEAFF. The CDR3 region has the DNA TGTGCCAGCAGTCCCATGACTGGGAACACTGAAGCTTTCTTT.

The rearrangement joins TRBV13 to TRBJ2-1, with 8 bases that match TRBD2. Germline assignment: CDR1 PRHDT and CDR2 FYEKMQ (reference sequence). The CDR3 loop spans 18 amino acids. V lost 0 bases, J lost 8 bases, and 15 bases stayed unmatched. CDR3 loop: CASSLGPPREGGRDEQFF. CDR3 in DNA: TGTGCCAGCAGCTTAGGACCCCCTCGGGAGGGGGGTAGGGATGAGCAGTTCTTC.

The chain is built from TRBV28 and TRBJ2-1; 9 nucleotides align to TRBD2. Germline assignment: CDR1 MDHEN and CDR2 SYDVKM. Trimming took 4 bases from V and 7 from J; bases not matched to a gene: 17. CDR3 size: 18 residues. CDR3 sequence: CASSSPFGGAGGKNEQFF. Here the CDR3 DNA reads TGTGCCAGCAGTTCCCCATTTGGGGGAGCGGGAGGAAAGAATGAGCAGTTCTTC. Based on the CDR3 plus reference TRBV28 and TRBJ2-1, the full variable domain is DVKVTQSSRYLVKRTGEKVFLECVQDMDHENMFWYRQDPGLGLRLIYFSYDVKMKEKGDIPEGYSVSREKKERFSLILESASTNQTSMYLCASSSPFGGAGGKNEQFFGPGTRLTVL.

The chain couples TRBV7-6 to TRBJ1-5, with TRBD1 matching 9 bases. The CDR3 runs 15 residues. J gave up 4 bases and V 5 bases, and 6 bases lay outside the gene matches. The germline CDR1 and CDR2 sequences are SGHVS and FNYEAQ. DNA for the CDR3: TGTGCCAGCAGCAAGGGACAGGGTAAAAATCAGCCCCAGCATTTT. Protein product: CASSKGQGKNQPQHF. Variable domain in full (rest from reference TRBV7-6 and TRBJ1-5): GAGVSQSPRYKVTKRGQDVALRCDPISGHVSLYWYRQALGQGPEFLTYFNYEAQQDKSGLPNDRFSAERPEGSISTLTIQRTEQRDSAMYRCASSKGQGKNQPQHFGDGTRLSIL.